These 8 T cell receptor beta chains came from one sample sequenced in a study of cytomegalovirus exposure and HLA in healthy donors. The PCR was carried out with 60 Vbeta primers and 13 Jbeta primers. The method was immunoSEQ multiplex PCR; TCRdb's version includes in-frame clones alone and lacks a portion of them. The table has approximately 100,000 clones, around 75% seen once. The sequenced material came from PBMCs. Receptors originate from a man between 18 and 29 years old in good health and CMV-seropositive.

V usage is TRBV5-1 and J usage is TRBJ1-5, with TRBD1 matching 7 bases. The CDR3 has 15 residues. Germline V lookup: CDR1 SGHRS, CDR2 YFSETQ. V lost 2 bases, J lost 1 base, and 3 bases stayed unmatched. CDR3 loop: CASSFRGGSNQPQHF. The DNA of the CDR3 is TGCGCCAGCAGCTTCCGAGGGGGCAGCAATCAGCCCCAGCATTTT.

This sequence joins TRBV2 and TRBJ1-6; TRBD1 is a possible D gene (5 bases). From germline, CDR1 is SNHLY and CDR2 FYNNEI. The CDR3 spans 12 residues. Between the trimmed V and J ends, which lost 8 bases and 8 bases, there was a span of 10 bases. The CDR3 DNA reads as TGTGCCAGCCAGTCGGGGGATTCACCCCTCCACTTT. Translation: CASQSGDSPLHF.

This chain uses TRBV7-8 with TRBJ2-1; 7 nucleotides match TRBD2. The CDR3 length is 14 residues. V lost 3 bases and J lost 6; bases outside the gene matches: 5. Germline CDR1 and CDR2: SGHVS and FQNEAQ. The DNA of the CDR3 is TGTGCCAGCAGCTTCTCTTCGGGAGGCAATGAGCAGTTCTTC. Translated: CASSFSSGGNEQFF. The full variable domain, in which reference TRBV7-8 and TRBJ2-1 provide the parts outside the CDR3, is GAGVSQSPRYKVAKRGQDVALRCDPISGHVSLFWYQQALGQGPEFLTYFQNEAQLDKSGLPSDRFFAERPEGSVSTLKIQRTQQEDSAVYLCASSFSSGGNEQFFGPGTRLTVL.

This clone was seen just once. This sequence joins TRBV5-1 and TRBJ2-2; TRBD2 aligns across 7 bases. The CDR3 is made up of 15 amino acids. Trimming removed 1 base from V and 4 bases from J; junction bases left unmatched: 4. From germline, CDR1 is SGHRS and CDR2 YFSETQ. CDR3 in DNA: TGCGCCAGCAGCTTGAACGGGGAGGGCACCGGGGAGCTGTTTTTT. Its protein product is CASSLNGEGTGELFF.

CDR3 in DNA: TGTGCCAGCAGCCTCGGTATAGCGGGGGGGGGTCTGGATACGCAGTATTTT. Translated, it gives CASSLGIAGGGLDTQYF. The rearrangement links TRBV7-2 to TRBJ2-3, with 11 bases lining up with TRBD2. Germline lookup yields CDR1 SGHTA and CDR2 FQGNSA. Losses at the gene ends were 5 bases for V and 6 bases for J; bases not matched to a gene: 13. This CDR3 comprises 17 residues.

The chain is built from TRBV4-1 and TRBJ2-7, with TRBD1 identical over 8 bases. In germline, CDR1 is MGHRA, CDR2 YSYEKL. This CDR3 is built from 17 residues. V shed 2 bases and J 0 bases; nucleotides not matched to a gene: 9. The CDR3 sequence is CASSQIPYGTGSYEQYF. CDR3 in DNA: TGCGCCAGCAGCCAAATTCCCTACGGGACAGGCTCCTACGAGCAGTACTTC.

V and J are TRBV6-1 and TRBJ2-5; 7 bases fit TRBD1. The CDR3 is made up of 17 amino acids. CDR1 MNHNS and CDR2 SASEGT come from the germline V gene. V lost 2 bases to trimming and J lost 4 bases; unmatched junction nucleotides: 13. The DNA of the CDR3 is TGTGCCAGCAGTGAACCCCCTCACCGGGACAGCAGAGAGACCCAGTACTTC. Residues: CASSEPPHRDSRETQYF.

V gene TRBV7-8 combines with J gene TRBJ1-1, with D perhaps TRBD1 (6 bases). Between the trimmed V and J ends, which lost 1 base and 3 bases, there was a span of 9 bases. From germline, CDR1 is SGHVS and CDR2 FQNEAQ. The CDR3 has 14 amino acids. The CDR3 here is CASSLGTVYTEAFF. In DNA form, the CDR3 reads TGTGCCAGCAGCTTAGGGACAGTTTACACTGAAGCTTTCTTT.